This T cell receptor (beta chain) originates from a study of T cell changes during pregnancy in multiple sclerosis. CDR1 and CDR2 from the germline V gene are PRHDT and FYEKMQ (reference sequence). The CDR3 runs to 15 residues. With 3 bases removed from V and 0 bases from J, the gap between germline ends came to 11 bases. Only in-frame clones appear in the TCRdb table, and some are missing; sequencing was by immunoSEQ multiplex PCR. The sample lists about 76,000 clones; about 90% were seen once. The specimen comprised peripheral blood, sampled in the first trimester of pregnancy. The sequence derives from a female donor in good health, enrolled as a control in a pregnancy study. The chain couples TRBV13 to TRBJ1-1, with D perhaps TRBD1 (5 bases). In nucleotides, the CDR3 is TGTGCCAGCAGCTTTGGGGGGGGGATGAACACTGAAGCTTTCTTT. It specifies CASSFGGGMNTEAFF.